What follows are 29 T cell receptor beta chains derived from one specimen sequenced in a study of blood T cell repertoires in COVID-19. Data came from immunoSEQ multiplex PCR; TCRdb stores just in-frame clones and leaves some out. The profile shows some 220,000 clones, about 93% of them singletons. The sample comprised peripheral blood. Receptors were obtained from a man younger than 40 with COVID-19, enrolled during active disease.

The chain carries TRBV29-1 and TRBJ1-1; maybe TRBD1 (5 bases). V lost 7 bases and J 6 bases, leaving 18 bases between the germline ends. Germline lookup yields CDR1 SQVTM and CDR2 ANQGSEA. The CDR3 runs 13 residues. The CDR3 is CSGLSGVGAEAFF. CDR3 in DNA: TGCAGCGGTTTGAGCGGGGTAGGGGCTGAAGCTTTCTTT. The full variable domain, with the rest looked up from reference TRBV29-1 and TRBJ1-1, is SAVISQKPSRDICQRGTSLTIQCQVDSQVTMMFWYRQQPGQSLTLIATANQGSEATYESGFVIDKFPISRPNLTFSTLTVSNMSPEDSSIYLCSGLSGVGAEAFFGQGTRLTVV.

J is TRBJ1-2 and V is TRBV19; the match to TRBD1 covers 9 bases. V was clipped by 4 bases and J by 4 bases; unmatched bases: 7. This CDR3 has 15 amino acids. Germline V gives CDR1 LNHDA, CDR2 SQIVND (reference sequence). CDR3 bases: TGTGCCAGTAGTAACCCGGACAGGGGAGGCTATGGCTACACCTTC. The encoded protein is CASSNPDRGGYGYTF. The full variable domain, rest sourced from reference TRBV19 and TRBJ1-2, is DGGITQSPKYLFRKEGQNVTLSCEQNLNHDAMYWYRQDPGQGLRLIYYSQIVNDFQKGDIAEGYSVSREKKESFPLTVTSAQKNPTAFYLCASSNPDRGGYGYTFGSGTRLTVV.

The chain links TRBV3-1 (or the pseudogene TRBV3-2) to TRBJ2-4, with TRBD1 matching 7 bases. The CDR3 spans 17 residues. In germline, CDR1 is LGHDT, CDR2 YNNKEL (reference sequence). After removal of 4 bases from V and 0 bases from J, the junction contained 9 bases not matched to a gene. The CDR3 coding sequence is TGTGCCAGCAGCCCGCGTACAGGGGATGTAGCCAAAAACATTCAGTACTTC. Translation gives CASSPRTGDVAKNIQYF.

This clone was seen once. The chain employs TRBV3-1 (or the pseudogene TRBV3-2) and TRBJ2-7; 9 bases map to TRBD2. Per the germline V gene, CDR1 is LGHDT and CDR2 is YNNKEL (reference sequence). CDR3 length: 15 residues. The trim removed 4 bases at V and 3 bases at J, leaving 7 bases unmatched. The CDR3 here is CASSRRLAAGYEQYF. The CDR3 DNA sequence: TGTGCCAGCAGCCGAAGACTAGCGGCCGGCTACGAGCAGTACTTC.

The chain combines TRBV4-1 with TRBJ2-5; TRBD2 matches at 10 bases. Germline lookup yields CDR1 MGHRA and CDR2 YSYEKL. This CDR3 comprises 16 residues. The trim removed 1 base at V and 2 bases at J, leaving 4 bases unmatched. CDR3 bases: TGCGCCAGCAGCCAAGGGACTAGCGGCCTTCAAGAGACCCAGTACTTC. Amino acids: CASSQGTSGLQETQYF.

The chain couples TRBV19 to TRBJ1-1; D remains unclear. This CDR3 region has 14 residues. The germline CDR1 and CDR2 sequences are LNHDA and SQIVND (reference sequence). V was shortened by 3 bases and J by 4 bases, with 12 bases between the two germline ends. The CDR3 nucleotides are TGTGCCAGTAGTATGGAGCGGAAGGGCACTGAAGCTTTCTTT. Translated, it gives CASSMERKGTEAFF.

The V and J genes are TRBV27 and TRBJ2-7, with 9 positions matching TRBD1. The CDR3 loop spans 14 amino acids. Germline V lookup: CDR1 MNHEY, CDR2 SMNVEV (reference sequence). The junction had 6 bases not matched to a gene; V was cut back by 5 bases and J by 4 bases. CDR3 loop: CASSHDRGSYEQYF. DNA of the CDR3: TGTGCCAGCAGTCACGACAGGGGGTCATACGAGCAGTACTTC.

CDR3 in amino acids: CASSLRGLSYNEQFF. The CDR3 DNA follows: TGTGCCAGCAGTTTACGGGGGTTATCCTACAATGAGCAGTTCTTC. This sequence joins TRBV28 and TRBJ2-1; weak D call: TRBD2 (6 bases). V was pared by 2 bases and J by 1 base, with 9 bases between. From germline, CDR1 is MDHEN and CDR2 SYDVKM. The CDR3 contains 15 residues.

The chain links TRBV3-1 (or the pseudogene TRBV3-2) to TRBJ1-2; 9 nucleotides agree with TRBD1. Trimming cost V 0 bases and J 5 bases; bases outside gene matches: 10. CDR3 size: 17 residues. The germline CDR1 and CDR2 sequences are LGHDT and YNNKEL (reference sequence). In DNA form, the CDR3 reads TGTGCCAGCAGCCAAGATCCCCTCGGACAGGGGAGATATGGCTACACCTTC. The encoded protein is CASSQDPLGQGRYGYTF.

This chain joins TRBV2 and TRBJ1-3, with a tentative D call TRBD1 (5 bases). The CDR3 runs to 14 residues. Germline CDR1 and CDR2: SNHLY and FYNNEI. The V and J ends lost 4 bases and 7 bases respectively, with 14 bases between them. The CDR3 nucleotides are TGTGCCAGCAGTGGATCACAGGCGGGGAACACCATATATTTT. Protein product: CASSGSQAGNTIYF.

This chain uses TRBV3-1 (or the pseudogene TRBV3-2) with TRBJ1-5; the D is unclear. The CDR3 loop spans 14 amino acids. Germline V gene data show CDR1 as LGHDT and CDR2 as YNNKEL (reference sequence). Trimming took off 2 bases at V and 1 base at J, with 6 bases between the two ends. CDR3 loop: CASSQSTSNQPQHF. CDR3 DNA: TGTGCCAGCAGCCAATCAACAAGCAATCAGCCCCAGCATTTT.

The chain carries TRBV5-4 and TRBJ2-5; 11 bases are a match to TRBD2. Germline V CDR1 and CDR2: SGHNT, YYREEE (reference sequence). The length of the CDR3 is 15 residues. Trimming removed 4 bases from V and 1 base from J; junction bases left unmatched: 3. The CDR3 DNA reads TGTGCCAGCAGCCGTGGGACTAGCGGCCAAGAGACCCAGTACTTC. This sequence encodes CASSRGTSGQETQYF.

The V gene is TRBV2, the J gene TRBJ1-2; TRBD1 is a possible D gene (6 bases). The CDR3 loop spans 11 amino acids. The germline V gene has CDR1 SNHLY and CDR2 FYNNEI. The V end lost 5 bases, the J end lost 12 bases, and 13 bases lay between the germline ends. CDR3 sequence (DNA): TGTGCCAGCAGTAAAGGGCAGGGGAACACCTTC. Its protein is CASSKGQGNTF.

V gene TRBV27 combines with J gene TRBJ2-3; possible D gene TRBD1, 6 bases. CDR1 is MNHEY, CDR2 SMNVEV, per germline (reference sequence). This CDR3 has 14 amino acids. Trimming removed 6 bases at V and 6 bases at J, with 16 bases between. The CDR3 DNA follows: TGTGCCAGCAGCCCAGGGGTGCCCCTGGATACGCAGTATTTT. Protein sequence: CASSPGVPLDTQYF.

The chain uses TRBV9 and TRBJ1-1; D ambiguous. The CDR3 loop spans 15 amino acids. CDR1 is SGDLS, CDR2 YYNGEE, per germline. Trimming left V 1 base short and J 0 bases short, with 10 bases between. CDR3 sequence (DNA): TGTGCCAGCAGCGTACTAAGCGAACTGAACACTGAAGCTTTCTTT. It encodes CASSVLSELNTEAFF.

The chain recombines TRBV9 with TRBJ2-5, with TRBD2 matching over 8 bases. V shed 3 bases and J 5 bases; nucleotides not matched to a gene: 6. The germline gives CDR1 SGDLS, CDR2 YYNGEE. This CDR3 is 14 amino acids long. The CDR3 sequence is CASSAGGSPETQYF. The CDR3 nucleotides read TGTGCCAGCAGCGCGGGGGGGAGTCCGGAGACCCAGTACTTC. The variable domain in full, with the rest retrieved from reference TRBV9 and TRBJ2-5, is DSGVTQTPKHLITATGQRVTLRCSPRSGDLSVYWYQQSLDQGLQFLIQYYNGEERAKGNILERFSAQQFPDLHSELNLSSLELGDSALYFCASSAGGSPETQYFGPGTRLLVL.

This clone was counted a single time. V is TRBV4-1 and J is TRBJ2-1; 8 bases align to TRBD2. Germline trimming cut 4 bases from V and 6 bases from J; bases unmatched to any gene: 8. This CDR3 is built from 15 residues. The V gene's germline CDR1 is MGHRA and CDR2 YSYEKL. The CDR3 sequence is CASSPLSGGSNEQFF. The CDR3 coding sequence is TGCGCCAGCAGCCCTCTAAGCGGGGGCTCCAATGAGCAGTTCTTC.

The chain links TRBV6-1 to TRBJ2-7, with a possible D match to TRBD1 (5 bases). The V gene's germline CDR1 is MNHNS and CDR2 SASEGT. There are 14 residues in the CDR3. Trimming left V 2 bases short and J 0 bases short, with 8 bases between. CDR3 nucleotide sequence: TGTGCCAGCAGTGAACAGGGCCTCTCCTACGAGCAGTACTTC. Translation gives CASSEQGLSYEQYF.

CDR3 nucleotide sequence: TGTGCCAGTAGTATGTGGACAGGAGGCACAGATACGCAGTATTTT. This translates into CASSMWTGGTDTQYF. The chain joins TRBV19 to TRBJ2-3; 7 nucleotides align to TRBD1. V shed 3 bases and J 1 base; nucleotides not matched to a gene: 4. Germline CDR1 and CDR2: LNHDA and SQIVND (reference sequence). CDR3 length: 15 residues.

V and J are TRBV7-9 and TRBJ1-4; perhaps TRBD1 as D (6 bases). The CDR3 has 13 residues. V dropped 2 bases and J dropped 9 bases, with 10 bases sitting between them. CDR1 and CDR2 from the germline V gene are SEHNR and FQNEAQ (reference sequence). The CDR3 DNA sequence: TGTGCCAGCAGCTTACCTCAGGGGAAAAAACTGTTTTTT. As protein: CASSLPQGKKLFF.

The chain has TRBV2 and TRBJ1-4; D may be TRBD1 (6 bases). In germline, CDR1 is SNHLY, CDR2 FYNNEI. Deletions cut 4 bases from V and 7 bases from J, with 13 bases between. CDR3 length: 14 residues. The CDR3 DNA reads as TGTGCCAGCAGTGGTCAGGGGCTAACTGAAAAACTGTTTTTT. This encodes CASSGQGLTEKLFF.

The CDR3 DNA is TGTGCCAGCAGTGCGGGATATTTAGTCTCCGGGACAGGGGCGATTAATCAGCCCCAGCATTTT. As protein: CASSAGYLVSGTGAINQPQHF. The genes are TRBV2 and TRBJ1-5; 10 bases align to TRBD1. Germline V gene data show CDR1 as SNHLY and CDR2 as FYNNEI. CDR3 length: 21 amino acids. Losses at the gene ends were 4 bases for V and 4 bases for J; bases not matched to a gene: 22.

This clone was seen a handful of times. The CDR3 DNA reads TGCAGCGTTGAAGGGCGACAGGCGGACACTGAAGCTTTCTTT. Translation: CSVEGRQADTEAFF. This rearrangement joins TRBV29-1 to TRBJ1-1; TRBD1 might be the D (6 bases). The germline CDR1 and CDR2 sequences are SQVTM and ANQGSEA. V lost 1 base and J 3 bases, leaving 12 bases between the germline ends. This CDR3 spans 14 amino acids.

J is TRBJ2-5 and V is TRBV13; 7 nucleotides agree with TRBD1. Germline CDR1 is PRHDT and CDR2 is FYEKMQ (reference sequence). The CDR3 is 15 amino acids. Trimming removed 5 bases from V and 1 base from J; junction bases left unmatched: 7. CDR3 in DNA: TGTGCCAGCAGCATCCGACAGGGATCCCAAGAGACCCAGTACTTC. It is translated as CASSIRQGSQETQYF. The variable domain in full, with the rest retrieved from reference TRBV13 and TRBJ2-5, is AAGVIQSPRHLIKEKRETATLKCYPIPRHDTVYWYQQGPGQDPQFLISFYEKMQSDKGSIPDRFSAQQFSDYHSELNMSSLELGDSALYFCASSIRQGSQETQYFGPGTRLLVL.

The chain uses TRBV3-1 (or the pseudogene TRBV3-2) and TRBJ2-1; D gene unclear. Germline CDR1 reads LGHDT; CDR2 reads YNNKEL (reference sequence). V lost 0 bases, J lost 7 bases, and 10 bases lay in between. The CDR3 length is 14 residues. For the CDR3, the DNA is TGTGCCAGCAGCCAAGATGCCGCCGGGAATGAGCAGTTCTTC. Translating gives CASSQDAAGNEQFF.

The V gene is TRBV30, the J gene TRBJ2-7; 8 bases fit TRBD2. The CDR3 spans 14 residues. Germline V gene sequence: CDR1 GTSNPN, CDR2 SVGIG (reference sequence). V trimming: 0 bases; J trimming: 2 bases; junction bases outside the gene matches: 3. CDR3 DNA sequence: TGTGCCTGGAGTGTACAAGCGGGGGCCTACGAGCAGTACTTC. As protein: CAWSVQAGAYEQYF.

The chain combines TRBV6-1 with TRBJ1-1; TRBD1 is a possible D gene (6 bases). The CDR3 length is 15 residues. V was clipped by 3 bases and J by 1 base, with 12 bases between them. Germline lookup yields CDR1 MNHNS and CDR2 SASEGT. CDR3 nucleotides: TGTGCCAGCAGTGAGTCCGCGACAGGGAACACTGAAGCTTTCTTT. Translating it yields CASSESATGNTEAFF.

This clone was seen more than once but under ten times. This rearrangement joins TRBV6-5 to TRBJ2-3; TRBD1 aligns across 8 bases. Germline CDR1 and CDR2: MNHEY and SVGAGI. J gave up 6 bases and V 6 bases, and 5 bases lay outside the gene matches. The CDR3 is made up of 13 amino acids. This chain's CDR3 is CASSGTGVDTQYF. As DNA, the CDR3 is TGTGCCAGCAGCGGGACAGGTGTGGATACGCAGTATTTT.

There are a few counts of this clone. The CDR3 spells CASSSASGGLEQFF. The CDR3 DNA sequence: TGTGCCAGCAGCTCCGCTAGCGGGGGGCTTGAGCAGTTCTTC. This chain links TRBV5-4 with TRBJ2-1, with 11 bases identical to TRBD2. The germline CDR1 and CDR2 sequences are SGHNT and YYREEE (reference sequence). V trimming: 3 bases; J trimming: 9 bases; junction bases outside the gene matches: 5. This CDR3 comprises 14 residues.